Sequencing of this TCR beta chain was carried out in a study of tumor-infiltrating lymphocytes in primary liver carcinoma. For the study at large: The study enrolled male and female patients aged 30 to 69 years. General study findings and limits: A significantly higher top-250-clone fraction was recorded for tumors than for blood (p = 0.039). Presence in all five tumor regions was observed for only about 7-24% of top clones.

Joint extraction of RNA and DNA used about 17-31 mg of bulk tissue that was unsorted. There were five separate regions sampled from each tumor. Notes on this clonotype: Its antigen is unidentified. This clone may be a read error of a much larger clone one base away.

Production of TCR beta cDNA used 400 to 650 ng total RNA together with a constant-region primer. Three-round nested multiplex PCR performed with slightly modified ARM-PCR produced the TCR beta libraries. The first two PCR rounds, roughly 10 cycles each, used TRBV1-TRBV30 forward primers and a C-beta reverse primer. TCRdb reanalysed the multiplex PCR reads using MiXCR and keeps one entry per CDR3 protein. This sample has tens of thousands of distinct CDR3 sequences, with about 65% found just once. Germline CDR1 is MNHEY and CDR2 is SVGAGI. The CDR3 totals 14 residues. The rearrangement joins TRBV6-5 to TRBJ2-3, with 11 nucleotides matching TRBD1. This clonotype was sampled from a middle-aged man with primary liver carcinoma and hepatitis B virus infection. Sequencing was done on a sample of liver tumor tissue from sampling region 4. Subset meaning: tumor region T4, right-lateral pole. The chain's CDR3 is CVSKRTGGTDTRYF. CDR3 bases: TGTGTCAGCAAAAGGACAGGGGGCACAGATACGCGGTATTTT.